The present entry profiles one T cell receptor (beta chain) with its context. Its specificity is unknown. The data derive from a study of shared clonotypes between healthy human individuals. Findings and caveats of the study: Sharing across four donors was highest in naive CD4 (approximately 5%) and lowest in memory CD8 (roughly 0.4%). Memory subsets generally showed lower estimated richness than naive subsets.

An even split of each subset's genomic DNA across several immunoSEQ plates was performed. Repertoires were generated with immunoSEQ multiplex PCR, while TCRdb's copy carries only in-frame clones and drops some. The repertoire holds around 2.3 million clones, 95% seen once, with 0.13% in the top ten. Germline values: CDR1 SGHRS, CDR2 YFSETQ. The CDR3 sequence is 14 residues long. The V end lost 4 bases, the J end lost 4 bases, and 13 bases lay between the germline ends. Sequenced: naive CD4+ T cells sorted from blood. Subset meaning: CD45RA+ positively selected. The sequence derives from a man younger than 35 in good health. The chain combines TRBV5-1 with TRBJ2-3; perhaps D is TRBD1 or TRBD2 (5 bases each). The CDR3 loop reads CASSPGPSPDTQYF. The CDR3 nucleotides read TGCGCCAGCAGCCCGGGACCTTCCCCAGATACGCAGTATTTT.